This TCR beta chain was identified in a study of cytomegalovirus exposure and HLA in healthy donors (TCRdb year 2017). Regarding the research as a whole: An earlier analysis of roughly 630 of the donors reported 276 Gb of sequence data and approximately 110 million unique TCR beta sequences from roughly 180 million T cells. Both class I and class II loci were covered by HLA typing, at four-digit resolution. The genetic ancestry cluster associated with self-reported Caucasian donors included 81% of the roughly 410 genotyped donors. In addition to the first cohort of about 650 subjects, a separate validation cohort of 130 or so different subjects was used. The study used immunosequencing to profile the T cell repertoires of about 670 subjects and linked those repertoires to cytomegalovirus serostatus. In an earlier analysis of a few hundred of the donors, high-throughput TCR beta sequencing was used to judge whether each TCR beta V gene segment behaved as functional or pseudogenic. All discovery cohort repertoires had been generated on a single sequencing platform. The study aimed to test whether cataloging public T cell receptors could reveal signatures of past pathogen exposure. A later genetic analysis used genome-wide SNP genotypes for about three fifths of the 666 donors, treating that subset as a discovery cohort. Roughly 5 DR-DQ haplotypes were treated as single units for association and clustering because of strong linkage in the cohort. The later analysis used no new phenotypic data to find candidate immune exposures, relying instead on TCR beta sequences and their occurrence across donors. A later analysis re-examined previously published TCR beta repertoires from several hundred donors and added high-resolution HLA genotyping to investigate patterns of TCR occurrence. The number of donors typed differed by locus, with about 629-640 for A, B, C, DRB1 and DQB1, roughly 520 for DQA1, 600 to 610 for DPA1, and approximately 470 for DPB1. Alongside the repertoire data, information on donor age, sex, ethnicity and CMV serostatus was compiled. Across approximately 420 genotyped donors of the cohort, an average of approximately 220,000 unique TCR beta nucleotide sequences per donor were sequenced, and approximately 17% of those sequences were non-productive. An early release covering roughly 600 HLA-typed donors comprised about 300 gigabases of sequencing data and around 86 million unique TCR sequences. The study combined high-throughput TCR immunosequencing, statistical association of individual TCRs with disease status, and machine learning to predict cytomegalovirus infection status.

Receptors were amplified or captured by the immunoSEQ multiplex PCR assay. A mixture of 60 forward primers for TCR Vbeta segments and 13 reverse primers for TCR Jbeta segments was used in the multiplex PCR. A multiplex PCR assay on genomic DNA amplified the CDR3 region of rearranged TCR beta genes. The amplified TCR beta libraries were sequenced on the Illumina HiSeq System as 87-base-pair reads. In the source study's methods: A later analysis counted some 80 million unique TCR beta chains across the 500 to 850 repertoires, and some 11 million of these chains were shared by at least two donors. To remove PCR and sequencing errors, raw reads were error-corrected and collapsed into unique sequences using a nearest-neighbor algorithm that merged closely related sequences. Alignment of CDR3 sequences to IMGT reference sequences was used to assign V, D and J gene segments. For a sequence to be retained, a match of at least six nucleotides was required to both a V gene segment and a J gene segment. A rearrangement counted as productive if the CDR3 had no stop codons and remained in frame with V and J, and every other rearrangement counted as non-productive. CDR3 was defined according to IMGT convention as the region running from the second conserved V-encoded cysteine to the conserved J-encoded phenylalanine. Sequences without an unambiguous match to a single V gene segment were excluded from the earlier analysis of several hundred of the donors. In an earlier analysis of several hundred of the donors, a V segment was called functional when productive rearrangements were above 56.7%, and segregating when the standard deviation between donors exceeded 5%. A statistical classification framework was developed to diagnose cytomegalovirus status using the catalog of TCR beta chain sequences. V and J gene assignment, in a later analysis, came from comparing TCR nucleotide sequences with IMGT/GENE-DB human TR gene sequences. Using the TCRdist pipeline, a later analysis assigned CDR3 sequences along with most-parsimonious VDJ recombination scenarios. A later analysis defined each TCR beta chain by its CDR3 amino acid sequence plus V-gene family, and excluded reads lacking a unique V-gene family. A later analysis removed 600 or so highly shared, low-generation-probability nucleotide sequences to deal with suspected cross-contamination and a sequencing artifact. In a later analysis, a clonal expansion index was calculated for each public chain from normalized within-repertoire ranks of inferred template counts. In a later analysis, generation probabilities were computed using a VDJ recombination model fitted to out-of-frame rearrangements, and the results were checked against IGoR. In a later analysis, hypergeometric tests were used to score TCR-TCR, TCR-HLA and TCR-CMV co-occurrence, with a repertoire-size bias correction applied to TCR pairs. False discovery rates were estimated in a later analysis by permuting HLA or CMV assignments 20 times. In a later analysis, co-occurring TCRs were grouped with DBSCAN, and TCRdist sequence similarity was added when clustering was performed within HLA-allele-positive subsets. Repertoires with fewer than 30,000 or more than 120,000 public chains were left out of co-occurrence clustering, as were five repertoires with anomalous nucleotide sharing. TCRdb's version of the immuneACCESS table is confined to in-frame rearrangements and falls short of the full clone set. An unresolved V gene accounts for under half of the shortfall where checked; the remainder is of unknown origin. V and J calls and clone size are given by that table; D and trimming were obtained from the DNA. A total of tens of thousands of clones appear in this sample, about 81% of them only once. Roughly 9% of the sample is in the top ten clones.

Germline trimming amounts to 4 bases on V and 5 bases on J, with 2 as the count of junction bases outside the gene matches. Per the germline V gene (reference sequence), SGHNT is the CDR1 and YYREEE is the CDR2. The CDR3, from cysteine to phenylalanine, totals 14 residues. Kept here is only the CDR3 DNA, which spans 42 bases and is read in frame from base 1. In total, around 600 healthy bone marrow donors made up the cohort. At the time of sampling, all cohort members were nominally healthy, though unrecorded immune exposures were likely present. The donor was CMV seropositive and belonged to the group of 250 to 300 seropositive cohort members. Each donor provided a peripheral blood sample, and peripheral blood mononuclear cells were used for TCR beta sequencing. The Qiagen DNeasy Blood Extraction Kit was used to extract genomic DNA from the blood cell samples. Broad study findings and their caveats: Only TCR beta chains were sequenced in this cohort, and the absence of alpha or paired-chain data limited detectable features. A later genetic analysis reported fewer N-insertions in productive TCRs among donors in an Asian-associated ancestry cluster than the roughly 700-donor mean. A later analysis reported that several top co-occurrence clusters appeared linked to parvovirus B19, influenza, CMV and Epstein-Barr virus. A further reported finding was that TCR beta sequences accurately predicted the HLA-A and HLA-B alleles for most subjects in the first cohort. The earlier analysis of fewer than 750 of the donors excluded roughly 17 rarely observed V segments, including chromosome 9 orphons, because counts were too low. Because HLA typing was missing for some donors at each locus, association tests included only the typed subset. In a later genetic analysis, a missense DCLRE1C variant was associated with V-gene and J-gene trimming of TCR beta chains, and the association was replicated in an independent cohort. Because the 87-base-pair reads could not distinguish some IMGT-functional V segments, including TRBV6-2 and TRBV6-3, those segments were excluded. CMV serostatus was the only immune exposure information available for the cohort. Specific HLA alleles were associated with 15,000 to 20,000 TCR beta sequences at a false discovery rate of 0.05 in a later analysis. When HLA alleles, especially DR and DQ, strongly co-occurred, attributing TCR associations to individual alleles was difficult. Presence/absence analyses assumed roughly uniform sequencing depth across donors, an assumption that may not hold. In a later analysis, the rate of TCR association differed among HLA loci, with DRB1 alleles having the most associated TCRs and HLA-C alleles having the fewest. A few of the identified cytomegalovirus-associated TCR beta chains were confirmed in vitro to be specific for cytomegalovirus antigens. The study listed 150 to 200 TCR beta chains as associated with cytomegalovirus. A later analysis found that most CMV-associated TCR beta chains appeared HLA-restricted, with HLA associations seemingly driven largely by CMV exposure. A group of highly shared sequence variants was considered likely to be a technical artifact of the sequencing pipeline. In a later analysis, HLA-associated TCR beta chains showed more clonal expansion and lower generation probabilities than non-associated chains that were equally common. Across donors, most TCR sequences were observed very rarely, whereas some public TCRs were present in many individuals. The authors suggested that the approach could potentially be extended to other disease states and immunological phenotypes. Correlated functional status among segregating V segments might reflect linkage disequilibrium, but an unknown experimental factor could not be ruled out. In both the original and validation cohorts, the classifier was reported to diagnose cytomegalovirus status with high specificity and sensitivity. Broadly in line with IMGT annotations, most TCR beta V segments showed up in productive rearrangements about 90% or about 30% of the time in an earlier analysis of roughly 590 of the donors.

A word on this clone: Its target antigen remains unknown. No clone much larger than this one lies a single base away; base qualities are absent.

Material: PBMCs. The chain is assembled from TRBV5-4 and TRBJ1-6; TRBD1 aligns with 8 central bases. This sequence was found in a middle-aged woman in good health and CMV-seropositive. The CDR3 amino acid sequence is: CASSRTGNNSPLHF. Here is the DNA: TGTGCCAGCAGCCGGACAGGGAATAATTCACCCCTCCACTTT.